Listed below are T cell receptor beta chains from one sample, sequenced in a study of cytomegalovirus exposure and HLA in healthy donors. Assay: immunoSEQ multiplex PCR; the TCRdb copy retains only in-frame clones and omits some. The sample includes roughly 120,000 clones, 69% of them seen just once. Sequenced: PBMCs. These receptors were obtained from a woman aged 65 to 85 in good health and CMV-seropositive. Both conserved end residues are part of each CDR3. D genes are given only for firm matches. The size field is filled for only some rows; it gives once, few, many or a size class.

d_gene	v_gene	abundance	j_gene	CDR3aa	CDR3nt
NA	TRBV27	NA	TRBJ2-3	CASSLTSRDTQYF	TGTGCCAGCAGCCTTACGTCGCGGGATACGCAGTATTTT
TRBD1	TRBV30	few	TRBJ2-2	CASPPRDRGIYTGELFF	TGTGCCTCACCGCCCCGGGACAGGGGGATTTACACCGGGGAGCTGTTTTTT
NA	TRBV5-5	NA	TRBJ2-7	CASSLLGGSLNEQYF	TGTGCCAGCAGCTTGCTGGGGGGTTCCCTCAACGAGCAGTACTTC
NA	TRBV30	NA	TRBJ1-1	CAWSGQPNTEAFF	TGTGCCTGGAGTGGGCAACCTAACACTGAAGCTTTCTTT
NA	TRBV29-1	once	TRBJ1-1	CSVEVQGVPEAFF	TGCAGCGTTGAGGTGCAGGGTGTCCCTGAAGCTTTCTTT
TRBD1	TRBV7-9	NA	TRBJ1-2	CASSSGQAHYGYTF	TGTGCCAGCAGCTCCGGACAGGCGCACTATGGCTACACCTTC
NA	TRBV20-1	NA	TRBJ1-1	CSARTAREAFF	TGCAGTGCCCGGACAGCGCGTGAAGCTTTCTTT
TRBD2	TRBV7-2	few	TRBJ2-3	CASLYGIAGGTDTQYF	TGTGCCAGCCTCTATGGGATAGCGGGGGGCACAGATACGCAGTATTTT
NA	TRBV5-8	few	TRBJ1-5	CASSLQGGRQPQHF	TGTGCCAGCAGCTTGCAAGGTGGGAGACAGCCCCAGCATTTT
NA	TRBV6-5	few	TRBJ2-5	CASSYSRPQGETQYF	TGTGCCAGCAGTTACTCGAGGCCCCAGGGTGAGACCCAGTACTTC
TRBD1	TRBV7-9	few	TRBJ2-5	CASRQTGGETQYF	TGTGCCAGCAGGCAGACAGGGGGAGAGACCCAGTACTTC
NA	TRBV7-2	NA	TRBJ1-2	CASSPRGQTAYGYTF	TGTGCCAGCAGCCCAAGGGGCCAGACTGCCTATGGCTACACCTTC
NA	TRBV5-6	NA	TRBJ2-1	CASSSRGTPRDEQFF	TGTGCCAGCAGCTCCCGGGGTACACCTAGGGATGAGCAGTTCTTC
TRBD1	TRBV6-1	few	TRBJ1-2	CASRPRDRASLGYTF	TGTGCCAGCAGACCCCGGGACAGGGCGTCCTTAGGCTACACCTTC
NA	TRBV11-2	NA	TRBJ2-7	CASSLDRLGVYEQYF	TGTGCCAGCAGCTTAGATAGGTTAGGGGTCTACGAGCAGTACTTC
NA	TRBV2	NA	TRBJ1-6	CASSRGGPYNSPLHF	TGTGCCAGCAGCCGGGGGGGGCCCTATAATTCACCCCTCCACTTT
NA	TRBV7-2	NA	TRBJ2-5	CASSRDNQETQYF	TGTGCCAGCAGCCGGGACAACCAAGAGACCCAGTACTTC
NA	TRBV6-4	few	TRBJ1-1	CASSREANTEAFF	TGTGCCAGCAGTCGGGAAGCGAACACTGAAGCTTTCTTT
NA	TRBV7-2	NA	TRBJ1-1	CASSPIEGDTEAFF	TGTGCCAGCAGCCCCATAGAGGGCGACACTGAAGCTTTCTTT
NA	TRBV4-1	NA	TRBJ1-5	CASSPGGGFNQPQHF	TGCGCCAGCAGCCCCGGGGGGGGTTTCAATCAGCCCCAGCATTTT
TRBD1	TRBV9	few	TRBJ1-6	CASSPPGQGVSPLHF	TGTGCCAGCAGCCCACCGGGACAGGGAGTTTCACCCCTCCACTTT
NA	TRBV30	NA	TRBJ2-7	CAWKLASSYEQYF	TGTGCCTGGAAACTAGCCTCCTCCTACGAGCAGTACTTC
TRBD2	TRBV4-1	NA	TRBJ2-1	CASSQGSGGRAGGSDEQFF	TGCGCCAGCAGCCAAGGGAGCGGGGGGCGAGCGGGGGGGAGCGATGAGCAGTTCTTC
TRBD2	TRBV7-9	NA	TRBJ2-2	CASIPGLASGELFF	TGTGCCAGCATCCCGGGACTAGCATCCGGGGAGCTGTTTTTT
TRBD1	TRBV6-5	few	TRBJ2-7	CASSQMTGLYEQYF	TGTGCCAGCAGCCAAATGACAGGGCTTTACGAGCAGTACTTC
NA	TRBV5-6	NA	TRBJ2-2	CASSLGGLPILDTGELFF	TGTGCCAGCAGCTTGGGTGGACTACCAATACTCGACACCGGGGAGCTGTTTTTT
NA	TRBV18	NA	TRBJ2-7	CASSPSTYEQYF	TGTGCCAGCTCACCATCAACCTACGAGCAGTACTTC
TRBD2	TRBV4-3	NA	TRBJ2-1	CASSQALAGYNEQFF	TGCGCCAGCAGCCAAGCCCTAGCGGGGTACAATGAGCAGTTCTTC
NA	TRBV29-1	NA	TRBJ1-2	CSVVAGALYGYTF	TGCAGCGTTGTGGCAGGGGCACTCTATGGCTACACCTTC
TRBD1	TRBV7-7	once	TRBJ1-5	CASSLAGEGARGQPQHF	TGTGCCAGCAGCTTAGCGGGAGAGGGGGCGAGGGGTCAGCCCCAGCATTTT
TRBD2	TRBV9	few	TRBJ2-3	CASSGSGGGTYTDTQYF	TGTGCCAGCAGCGGGAGCGGGGGGGGGACCTACACAGATACGCAGTATTTT
TRBD1	TRBV27	NA	TRBJ1-5	CASSIGTGVSDPQHF	TGTGCCAGCAGTATCGGGACAGGTGTGAGTGATCCCCAGCATTTT
TRBD1	TRBV6-5	NA	TRBJ2-7	CASSQPGTGGSEQYF	TGTGCCAGCAGTCAACCAGGGACAGGGGGGTCCGAGCAGTACTTC
NA	TRBV7-3	NA	TRBJ1-2	CASSPRDREGYTF	TGTGCCAGCAGCCCCCGAGATAGGGAGGGCTACACCTTC
TRBD1	TRBV10-3	few	TRBJ2-2	CAISDSTGGNGELFF	TGTGCCATCAGTGACTCGACAGGGGGCAACGGGGAGCTGTTTTTT
TRBD2	TRBV6-5	NA	TRBJ2-5	CASSYFLTSGQETQYF	TGTGCCAGCAGTTACTTTCTGACTAGCGGACAAGAGACCCAGTACTTC
TRBD2	TRBV23-1	NA	TRBJ2-1	CASSQSDSGGVTYNEQFF	TGCGCCAGCAGTCAATCGGATAGCGGGGGAGTAACCTACAATGAGCAGTTCTTC
TRBD1	TRBV10-3	few	TRBJ1-2	CAISESTGAPIVYGYTF	TGTGCCATCAGTGAGTCGACAGGGGCCCCTATAGTCTATGGCTACACCTTC
TRBD1	TRBV19	NA	TRBJ1-4	CASSISGQGYPGEKLFF	TGTGCCAGTAGTATCTCGGGACAGGGTTATCCAGGTGAAAAACTGTTTTTT
NA	TRBV6-6	NA	TRBJ2-3	CASTREGGSTDTQYF	TGTGCCAGCACCAGGGAGGGGGGGAGCACAGATACGCAGTATTTT
TRBD1	TRBV7-2	NA	TRBJ1-1	CASSLAGGMNTEAFF	TGTGCCAGCAGCTTAGCAGGGGGCATGAACACTGAAGCTTTCTTT